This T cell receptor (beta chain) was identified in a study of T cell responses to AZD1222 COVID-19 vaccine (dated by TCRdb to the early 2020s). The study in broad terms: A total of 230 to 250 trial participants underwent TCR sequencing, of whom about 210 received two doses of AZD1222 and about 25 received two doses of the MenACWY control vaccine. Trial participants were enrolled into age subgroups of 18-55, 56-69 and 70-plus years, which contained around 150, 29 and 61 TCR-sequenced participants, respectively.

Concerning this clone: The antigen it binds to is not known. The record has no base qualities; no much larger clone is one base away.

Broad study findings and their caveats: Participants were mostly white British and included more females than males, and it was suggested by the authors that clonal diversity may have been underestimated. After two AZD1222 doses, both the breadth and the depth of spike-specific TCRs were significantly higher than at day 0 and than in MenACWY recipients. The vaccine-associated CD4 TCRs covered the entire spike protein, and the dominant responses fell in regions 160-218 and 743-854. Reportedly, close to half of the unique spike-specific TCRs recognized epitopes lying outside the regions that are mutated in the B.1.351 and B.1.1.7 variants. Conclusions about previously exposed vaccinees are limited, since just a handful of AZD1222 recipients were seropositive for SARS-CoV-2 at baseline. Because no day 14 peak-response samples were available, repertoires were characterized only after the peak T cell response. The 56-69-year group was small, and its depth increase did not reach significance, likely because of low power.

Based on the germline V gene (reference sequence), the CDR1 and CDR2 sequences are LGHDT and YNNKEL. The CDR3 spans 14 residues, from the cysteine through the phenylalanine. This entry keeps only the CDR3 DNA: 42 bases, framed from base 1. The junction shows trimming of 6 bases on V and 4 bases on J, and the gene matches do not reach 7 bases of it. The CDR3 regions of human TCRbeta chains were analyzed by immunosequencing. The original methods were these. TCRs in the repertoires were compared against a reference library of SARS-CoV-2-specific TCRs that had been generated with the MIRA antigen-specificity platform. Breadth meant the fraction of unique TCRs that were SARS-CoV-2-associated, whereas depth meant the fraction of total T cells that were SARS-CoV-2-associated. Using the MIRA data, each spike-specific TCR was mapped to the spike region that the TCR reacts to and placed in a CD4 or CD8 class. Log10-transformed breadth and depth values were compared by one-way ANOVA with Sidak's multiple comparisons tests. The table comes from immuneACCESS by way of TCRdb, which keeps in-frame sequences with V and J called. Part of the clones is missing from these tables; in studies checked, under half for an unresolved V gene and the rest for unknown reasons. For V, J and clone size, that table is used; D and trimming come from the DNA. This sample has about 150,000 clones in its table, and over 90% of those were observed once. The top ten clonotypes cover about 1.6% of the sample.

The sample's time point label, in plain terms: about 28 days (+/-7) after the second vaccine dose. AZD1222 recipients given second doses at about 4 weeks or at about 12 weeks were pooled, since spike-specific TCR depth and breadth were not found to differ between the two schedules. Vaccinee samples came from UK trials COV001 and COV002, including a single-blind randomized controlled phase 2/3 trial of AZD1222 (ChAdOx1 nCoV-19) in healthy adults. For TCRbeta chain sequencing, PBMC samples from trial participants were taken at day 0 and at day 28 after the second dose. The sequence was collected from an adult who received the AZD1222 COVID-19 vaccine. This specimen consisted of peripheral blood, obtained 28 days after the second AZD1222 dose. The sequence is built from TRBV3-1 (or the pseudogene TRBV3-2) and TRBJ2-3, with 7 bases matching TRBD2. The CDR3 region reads CASRTSGVSDTQYF. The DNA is TGTGCCAGCAGGACCAGCGGGGTGTCAGATACGCAGTATTTT.